This T cell receptor beta chain was retrieved from a study of Ad26.COV2.S vaccination and SARS-CoV-2 variants. The method was immunoSEQ multiplex PCR; TCRdb's version includes in-frame clones alone and lacks a portion of them. This sample has 300,000 to 350,000 clones; about 88% occur once, and the top ten carry around 6.4%. Indicated treatment: approximately 18 received Ad26.COV2.S at low or high dose, single or two shots; about 5 received placebo; per-sample allocation not given. The study sampled participants on day 63 after the first vaccine or placebo injection. The origin of this receptor is a person aged 18 to 65 who received the Ad26.COV2.S COVID-19 vaccine or a placebo. The sample consisted of peripheral blood, taken in a trial of Ad26.COV2.S vaccine versus placebo.

CDR3 loop: CASSLGRLDIQYF. Written as DNA, the CDR3 is TGTGCCAGCAGCTTAGGCAGGTTAGACATTCAGTACTTC. This chain joins TRBV11-2 and TRBJ2-4; D is unclear. CDR1 is SGHAT and CDR2 is FQNNGV in the germline V gene. V lost 1 base and J 8 bases, leaving 9 bases between the germline ends. This CDR3 has 13 amino acids. Complete variable domain (other parts from reference TRBV11-2 and TRBJ2-4): EAGVAQSPRYKIIEKRQSVAFWCNPISGHATLYWYQQILGQGPKLLIQFQNNGVVDDSQLPKDRFSAERLKGVDSTLKIQPAKLEDSAVYLCASSLGRLDIQYFGAGTRLSVL.